This T cell receptor (beta chain) was captured in a study of CD8 T cells in Susac syndrome. The CDR3 runs to 15 residues. V gave up 4 bases and J gave up 0 bases, with 13 bases separating them. From germline, CDR1 is LGHNA and CDR2 YNFKEQ. The CD8+ and CD4+ T cells were negatively isolated, with the TEMRA cells enriched by FACS. RNA in amounts of roughly 0.45 to 1 ug was reverse transcribed with random hexamers. Each CDR3 protein gets one entry after TCRdb re-called the immunoSEQ multiplex PCR reads with MiXCR. The data hold some 120,000 distinct CDR3 sequences, with around 91% observed a single time.

The J gene is TRBJ2-7, the V gene TRBV4-2; D possibly corresponds to TRBD2 (5 bases). The sample consisted of CD8+ T cells from PBMCs. The receptor's source is a human donor with multiple sclerosis. CDR3 nucleotides: TGTGCCAGCAGCCCCACTAGTCCCAGCTCCTACGAGCAGTACTTC. Encoded protein: CASSPTSPSSYEQYF.